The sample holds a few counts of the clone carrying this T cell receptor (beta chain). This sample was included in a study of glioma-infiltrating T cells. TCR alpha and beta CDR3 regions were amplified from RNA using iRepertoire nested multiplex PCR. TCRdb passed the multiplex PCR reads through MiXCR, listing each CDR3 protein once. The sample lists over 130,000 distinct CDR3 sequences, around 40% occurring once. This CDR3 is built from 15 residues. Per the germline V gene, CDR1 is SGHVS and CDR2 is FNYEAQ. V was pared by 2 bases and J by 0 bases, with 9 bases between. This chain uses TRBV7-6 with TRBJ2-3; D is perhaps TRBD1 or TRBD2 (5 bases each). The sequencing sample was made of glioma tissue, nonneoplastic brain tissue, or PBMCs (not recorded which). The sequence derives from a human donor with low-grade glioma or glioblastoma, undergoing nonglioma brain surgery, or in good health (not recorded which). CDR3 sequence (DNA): TGTGCCAGCAGCTTAACAGGACTTAGCACAGATACGCAGTATTTT. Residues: CASSLTGLSTDTQYF.